Listed below are T cell receptor beta chains from one sample, sequenced in a study of cytomegalovirus exposure and HLA in healthy donors. The assay was immunoSEQ multiplex PCR, and TCRdb's table has in-frame clones only and misses some. Among hundreds of thousands of clones listed, roughly 90% were seen once. What was sequenced was PBMCs. Receptor source: a man aged 18 to 30 in good health and CMV-seropositive. Both conserved end residues are part of each CDR3. Fields, in order: D gene, clone size, V gene, J gene, CDR3 DNA, CDR3 protein. The D gene is left open where the match is weak. A row's size may be missing; if present it is once, few, many or a size class.

.	.	TRBV13	TRBJ2-6	TGTGCCAGCAGCTCGACAGTGTGGGCCAACGTCCTGACTTTC	CASSSTVWANVLTF
.	.	TRBV5-1	TRBJ2-5	TGCGCCAGCAAGCTCCCGGGGGACGAGACCCAGTACTTC	CASKLPGDETQYF
.	.	TRBV27	TRBJ1-2	TGTGCCAGCAGTTTCACAGGGCTCAACTATGGCTACACCTTC	CASSFTGLNYGYTF
.	.	TRBV29-1	TRBJ1-3	TGCAGCGTTGTGGGTGTGGATGGAAACACCATATATTTT	CSVVGVDGNTIYF
.	.	TRBV6-5	TRBJ2-5	TGTGCCAGCAGTTACACGGGGGTCCAAGAGACCCAGTACTTC	CASSYTGVQETQYF
.	.	TRBV11-2	TRBJ1-2	TGTGCCAGCAGCTTAGCTTTGAGCTATGGCTACACCTTC	CASSLALSYGYTF
.	.	TRBV28	TRBJ1-2	TGTGCCAGCAGTCCCAGGGAATCCTTTAGGGGCTACACCTTC	CASSPRESFRGYTF
.	.	TRBV30	TRBJ1-5	TGTGCCTGGAGTTCGACAGGAAGGCATCAGCCCCAGCATTTT	CAWSSTGRHQPQHF
.	once	TRBV7-9	TRBJ2-7	TGTGCCAGCAGCCCCCCGATGGGGAACTACGAGCAGTACTTC	CASSPPMGNYEQYF
.	once	TRBV28	TRBJ2-7	TGTGCCAGCAGTTTTGTATCAGGAATCTACAGGAGCTCCTACGAGCAGTACTTC	CASSFVSGIYRSSYEQYF